This note documents a single T cell receptor beta chain sequence. As handled by the study authors: Reference gene primer amplification in the assay estimated nucleated cell counts. Only in-frame clones appear in the TCRdb table, and some are missing; sequencing was by immunoSEQ multiplex PCR. V and J calls and clone size are those listed in that table; D and trimming were worked out from the DNA. The table lists approximately 220,000 clones, roughly 83% of them singletons. This entry is derived from a study of blood T cell repertoires in COVID-19. The overall study: Sites across the United States, Italy and Spain contributed samples from acute and convalescent COVID-19. T cells, B-cell-depleted T cells, or PBMCs supplied cDNA or gDNA.

Germline V CDR1 and CDR2: LNHDA, SQIVND (reference sequence). This CDR3 has 13 residues. Trimming cost V 4 bases and J 8 bases; bases outside gene matches: 5. The V and J genes are TRBV19 and TRBJ1-2; the match to TRBD1 covers 9 bases. This TCR was sampled from a man in his forties with acute or convalescent COVID-19. The specimen was peripheral blood. Here the CDR3 reads CASSSGTGRGYTF. CDR3 nucleotides: TGTGCCAGTAGTAGTGGGACAGGGCGAGGCTACACCTTC.